The next 18 T cell receptor beta chains were all read from a single sample in a study of shared clonotypes between healthy human individuals. Naive CD8 cells, CD45RO-negative and positively selected for CCR7, excluded terminally differentiated effector memory CD45RA+ cells. The data were produced by immunoSEQ multiplex PCR, yet TCRdb's version contains in-frame clones alone and is incomplete. Of over 2,000,000 clones in the sample, roughly 93% were seen once. Sequenced input: naive CD8+ T cells from PBMCs. These receptors originate from a man aged 18 to 30 in good health. Some clones in this sample may be carry-over from other donors' samples.

Concerning this clone: The sample has other DNA sequences that encode this CDR3 too. The CDR3 bases are TGTGCCAGCAGTGTCGGGACAACTAATGAGCAGTTCTTC. Protein: CASSVGTTNEQFF. The V gene is TRBV9, the J gene TRBJ2-1; a possible D gene is TRBD1 (6 bases). Germline values: CDR1 SGDLS, CDR2 YYNGEE. This CDR3 is 13 amino acids long. V was trimmed by 5 bases and J by 7 bases, leaving 13 bases between them.

The chain uses TRBV28 and TRBJ2-5, with 11 bases lining up with TRBD2. CDR3 size: 17 residues. The V gene's germline CDR1 is MDHEN and CDR2 SYDVKM. V lost 6 bases, J lost 5 bases, and 14 bases stayed unmatched. CDR3 coding DNA: TGTGCCAGCAGCCCCATAGCGGGAGGGTCCCTTGGGGAGACCCAGTACTTC. Protein product: CASSPIAGGSLGETQYF.

The rearrangement links TRBV27 to TRBJ2-1; 11 bases fit TRBD1. Germline CDR1 MNHEY, CDR2 SMNVEV (reference sequence). The CDR3 has 16 amino acids. J lost 8 bases, V lost 1 base, and 7 bases had no gene match. The CDR3 region is CASSLLTGQGADEQFF. The CDR3 DNA follows: TGTGCCAGCAGTTTATTAACTGGACAGGGGGCGGATGAGCAGTTCTTC.

This sequence joins TRBV27 and TRBJ1-2, with D possibly matching TRBD1 (5 bases). Trimming cost V 0 bases and J 3 bases, with 11 bases left between them. CDR3 length: 15 residues. Germline-derived CDR1 and CDR2 are MNHEY and SMNVEV (reference sequence). DNA of the CDR3: TGTGCCAGCAGTTTATCCCGGGACCTCGACTATGGCTACACCTTC. Its translation: CASSLSRDLDYGYTF.

This chain uses TRBV27 with TRBJ2-1, with TRBD2 identical over 12 bases. V lost 4 bases, J lost 9 bases, and 7 bases stayed unmatched. The CDR3 is made up of 15 amino acids. In germline, CDR1 is MNHEY, CDR2 SMNVEV (reference sequence). The CDR3 loop reads CASSSFLAGGGEQFF. The CDR3 DNA reads TGTGCCAGCAGTTCCTTTCTAGCGGGAGGGGGTGAGCAGTTCTTC.

This clone was counted once. The rearrangement joins TRBV9 to TRBJ2-7; D possibly uses TRBD1 or TRBD2 (6 bases each). V shed 4 bases and J shed 7 bases, with 18 bases lying between them. Germline CDR1 SGDLS, CDR2 YYNGEE. The CDR3 is 14 amino acids. The CDR3 DNA reads as TGTGCCAGCAGCCCCTCTTCGCGGGACACAGAGCAGTACTTC. Amino acid sequence: CASSPSSRDTEQYF.

The rearrangement joins TRBV30 to TRBJ1-2; no reliable D call. This CDR3 has 14 residues. Germline V lookup: CDR1 GTSNPN, CDR2 SVGIG (reference sequence). With 1 base removed from V and 3 bases from J, the gap between germline ends came to 12 bases. CDR3 in amino acids: CAWSGPLGYYGYTF. CDR3 nucleotide sequence: TGTGCCTGGAGTGGGCCGTTGGGCTACTATGGCTACACCTTC.

This clone appeared a single time. V and J are TRBV7-3 and TRBJ2-5, with 7 bases lining up with TRBD2. This CDR3 is built from 15 residues. Germline V CDR1 and CDR2: SGHTA, FQGTGA. Trimming cost V 2 bases and J 1 base; bases outside gene matches: 4. The CDR3 coding sequence is TGTGCCAGCAGCTTAGTCGGCGGGGGCCAAGAGACCCAGTACTTC. Encoded protein: CASSLVGGGQETQYF.

V usage is TRBV7-6 and J usage is TRBJ2-5; no clear D. Germline lookup yields CDR1 SGHVS and CDR2 FNYEAQ. The CDR3 sequence is 13 residues long. The ends were cut back, 0 bases at V and 1 base at J, with 3 bases in the middle. The CDR3 nucleotides read TGTGCCAGCAGCTTAGCCTTCCAAGAGACCCAGTACTTC. It specifies CASSLAFQETQYF.

The chain employs TRBV6-1 and TRBJ2-6; no firm D call. Per the germline V gene, CDR1 is MNHNS and CDR2 is SASEGT. The CDR3 extends over 17 amino acids. V lost 4 bases, J lost 5 bases, and 18 bases lay in between. CDR3 in amino acids: CASSVLDAQSRANVLTF. CDR3 DNA sequence: TGTGCCAGCAGTGTGCTGGATGCACAAAGTCGGGCCAACGTCCTGACTTTC.

The chain carries TRBV11-2 and TRBJ2-7; D not resolved. Trimming removed 6 bases from V and 6 bases from J, with 12 bases in between. The CDR3 length is 12 residues. Germline V gene data show CDR1 as SGHAT and CDR2 as FQNNGV. The CDR3 DNA reads as TGTGCCAGCAGTCCAAAAATCGGCGAGCAGTACTTC. Translating it yields CASSPKIGEQYF.

In this sample, this clone turned up once. The rearrangement links TRBV19 to TRBJ2-7; tentative D call: TRBD2 (6 bases). Germline V gene lookup returns CDR1 LNHDA and CDR2 SQIVND (reference sequence). Trimming removed 6 bases at V and 2 bases at J, with 20 bases between. The CDR3 loop spans 16 amino acids. CDR3 in DNA: TGTGCCAGTAGCCACCGCGGGGAGGTTCCTACCTACGAGCAGTACTTC. This encodes CASSHRGEVPTYEQYF.

The chain links TRBV28 to TRBJ2-3; TRBD1 agrees at 7 bases. V dropped 4 bases and J dropped 0; count of bases not matched to a gene: 4. Germline CDR1 reads MDHEN; CDR2 reads SYDVKM. This CDR3 contains 15 residues. The CDR3, as DNA: TGTGCCAGCAGTTCGACAGGGATTAGCACAGATACGCAGTATTTT. It yields the protein CASSSTGISTDTQYF.

This sequence joins TRBV7-8 and TRBJ1-2; perhaps TRBD1 as D (5 bases). This CDR3 has 14 residues. V was pared by 11 bases and J by 1 base, with 17 bases between. The germline gives CDR1 SGHVS, CDR2 FQNEAQ. The CDR3 coding sequence is TGTGCCGTCAGGGCCAGGCGGGGTAACTATGGCTACACCTTC. This codes for CAVRARRGNYGYTF. The full variable domain, with the rest looked up from reference TRBV7-8 and TRBJ1-2, is GAGVSQSPRYKVAKRGQDVALRCDPISGHVSLFWYQQALGQGPEFLTYFQNEAQLDKSGLPSDRFFAERPEGSVSTLKIQRTQQEDSAVYLCAVRARRGNYGYTFGSGTRLTVV.

The chain carries TRBV7-3 and TRBJ1-1; no definite D call. This CDR3 region has 13 residues. V lost 5 bases and J 4 bases, leaving 11 bases between the germline ends. Germline assignment: CDR1 SGHTA and CDR2 FQGTGA. The CDR3 is CASSLDLSTEAFF. The CDR3 nucleotides read TGTGCCAGCAGCCTAGACCTAAGCACTGAAGCTTTCTTT.

This clone came up once. V is TRBV5-8 and J is TRBJ2-7; maybe TRBD2 (5 bases). The CDR3 is made up of 16 amino acids. V was shortened by 2 bases and J by 3 bases, with 18 bases between the two germline ends. Germline V gene sequence: CDR1 SGHTS, CDR2 YDEGEE. CDR3: CASSFSIFDGNYEQYF. The CDR3 DNA sequence: TGTGCCAGCAGCTTTAGTATCTTCGACGGGAACTACGAGCAGTACTTC. Drawing the rest from reference TRBV5-8 and TRBJ2-7, the complete variable domain is EAGVTQSPTHLIKTRGQQATLRCSPISGHTSVYWYQQALGLGLQFLLWYDEGEERNRGNFPPRFSGRQFPNYSSELNVNALELEDSALYLCASSFSIFDGNYEQYFGPGTRLTVT.

V usage is TRBV28 and J usage is TRBJ2-7, with D possibly matching TRBD2 (6 bases). The CDR3 covers 12 residues. The V gene lost 7 bases and the J gene lost 4 bases, with 11 bases spanning the gap. Germline values: CDR1 MDHEN, CDR2 SYDVKM. CDR3 loop: CASKTRGYEQYF. The CDR3 region has the DNA TGTGCCAGCAAGACTAGGGGATACGAGCAGTACTTC.

The V gene is TRBV27, the J gene TRBJ2-3; tentatively, D is TRBD1 or TRBD2 (5 bases each). The V end lost 8 bases, the J end lost 10 bases, and 13 bases lay between the germline ends. The CDR3 extends over 11 amino acids. The germline gives CDR1 MNHEY, CDR2 SMNVEV (reference sequence). CDR3 loop: CASGTRTAQYF. The CDR3 coding sequence is TGTGCCAGCGGGACGCGGACGGCGCAGTATTTT.